A selection of T cell receptor beta chains follows, all from one sample in a study of blood T cell repertoires in COVID-19. Assay used: immunoSEQ multiplex PCR; TCRdb lists only in-frame clones, some missing. The sample lists 200,000 to 250,000 clones, roughly 84% occurring once. The sample was peripheral blood. The receptor source for this set is a woman of 80 years or more with acute or convalescent COVID-19. Each CDR3 is given with its conserved first and last residue. A D gene is named only where the DNA matches it firmly. Part of the rows lack a size; the others show once, few, many or a class for expanded clones.

13,few,-,TRBJ1-5,TRBV7-9,CASSLGEAQPQHF,TGTGCCAGCAGCTTAGGAGAGGCTCAGCCCCAGCATTTT
15,-,TRBD2,TRBJ2-5,TRBV5-4,CASSLAGGPTRTQYF,TGTGCCAGCAGCTTGGCGGGGGGGCCGACGAGGACCCAGTACTTC
15,-,TRBD1,TRBJ2-7,TRBV11-2,CASSLPKQGWDAQYF,TGTGCCAGCAGCTTACCTAAACAGGGGTGGGACGCGCAGTACTTC
14,-,TRBD1,TRBJ1-6,TRBV7-8,CASSEDRGNSPLHF,TGTGCCAGCAGCGAGGACAGGGGAAATTCACCCCTCCACTTT
15,few,TRBD2,TRBJ2-3,TRBV7-9,CASSLSGGRTDTQYF,TGTGCCAGCAGTCTTAGCGGGGGGCGCACAGATACGCAGTATTTT
12,-,TRBD1,TRBJ1-2,TRBV19,CASTGTGYGYTF,TGTGCCAGTACCGGGACAGGCTATGGCTACACCTTC
14,-,TRBD1,TRBJ2-7,TRBV6-5,CASSFRDRVDEQYF,TGTGCCAGCAGTTTCCGGGACAGGGTCGACGAGCAGTACTTC
15,-,TRBD1,TRBJ1-1,TRBV7-8,CASSFRGVLNTEAFF,TGTGCCAGCAGCTTCAGGGGGGTTTTGAACACTGAAGCTTTCTTT
16,once,TRBD1,TRBJ1-6,TRBV10-3,CAISNTGQVLNSPLHF,TGTGCCATCAGTAACACCGGACAGGTATTAAATTCACCCCTCCACTTT
14,-,-,TRBJ1-2,TRBV7-2,CASSPADRSYGYTF,TGTGCCAGCAGCCCTGCCGACAGATCCTATGGCTACACCTTC
16,-,-,TRBJ1-1,TRBV6-2/TRBV6-3,CASSYSPGGGVTEAFF,TGTGCCAGCAGTTACTCTCCGGGTGGAGGAGTCACTGAAGCTTTCTTT
14,-,-,TRBJ1-1,TRBV11-1,CASSPRFQNTEAFF,TGTGCCAGCAGCCCTCGGTTCCAGAACACTGAAGCTTTCTTT
15,-,-,TRBJ2-1,TRBV19,CASSIVLGRGNEQFF,TGTGCCAGTAGTATAGTGCTTGGCAGGGGAAATGAGCAGTTCTTC
15,-,-,TRBJ2-3,TRBV7-2,CASSWSADYTDTQYF,TGTGCCAGCAGTTGGAGCGCGGATTACACAGATACGCAGTATTTT
14,-,-,TRBJ1-2,TRBV9,CASSVGRGYYGYTF,TGTGCCAGCAGCGTGGGCAGGGGATACTATGGCTACACCTTC
15,-,-,TRBJ1-6,TRBV3-1/TRBV3-2,CASRLGGSYNSPLHF,TGTGCCAGCAGACTTGGAGGGAGCTATAATTCACCCCTCCACTTT
15,-,-,TRBJ1-1,TRBV5-6,CASSFFDRKNTEAFF,TGTGCCAGCAGCTTCTTCGACAGGAAGAACACTGAAGCTTTCTTT
15,-,-,TRBJ1-5,TRBV4-1,CASSQDERDNQPQHF,TGCGCCAGCAGCCAAGATGAGCGAGACAATCAGCCCCAGCATTTT
14,-,-,TRBJ1-5,TRBV20-1,CSASTRIGNQPQHF,TGCAGTGCTAGTACCAGGATCGGCAATCAGCCCCAGCATTTT
15,-,TRBD1,TRBJ1-4,TRBV5-5,CASRHTGARNEKLFF,TGTGCCAGCAGACATACAGGGGCCCGGAATGAAAAACTGTTTTTT
15,-,-,TRBJ1-5,TRBV19,CASSIRGYSNQPQHF,TGTGCCAGTAGTATAAGGGGGTATAGCAATCAGCCCCAGCATTTT
14,-,-,TRBJ1-1,TRBV5-4,CASSPGGQNTEAFF,TGTGCCAGCAGCCCGGGAGGGCAGAACACTGAAGCTTTCTTT
13,-,-,TRBJ1-2,TRBV19,CASSVQGSYGYTF,TGTGCCAGTAGTGTACAGGGATCCTATGGCTACACCTTC